This TCR beta chain was identified during a study of technical replicates of blood from a handful of donors. Here immunoSEQ multiplex PCR was the method, and the copy in TCRdb shows in-frame clones only, minus some. The profile shows 60,000 to 65,000 clones, around 87% of them singletons. Germline CDR1 reads MGHRA; CDR2 reads YSYEKL. V lost 2 bases and J 3 bases, leaving 13 bases between the germline ends. CDR3 length: 16 residues. The chain combines TRBV4-1 with TRBJ2-2; TRBD2 might be the D (6 bases). The specimen sequenced was PBMCs. This receptor was identified in a human donor in good health. Some clones in this sample may be carry-over from other donors' samples. The CDR3 bases are TGCGCCAGCAGCCAATCGTTGCGGGGTTACACCGGGGAGCTGTTTTTT. This codes for CASSQSLRGYTGELFF.